This T cell receptor beta chain was sequenced during a study of T cell responses to AZD1222 COVID-19 vaccine. Using immunoSEQ multiplex PCR, the repertoire was profiled, and TCRdb retains in-frame clones only, with some absent. The sample has 150,000 or so clones; 88% are singletons. On this clone: Antigen: not known.

Points from the study as a whole: No repertoire was sampled before or during the peak T cell response, only after it. Spike-specific TCR breadth rose after two AZD1222 doses, and depth rose as well.

This CDR3 is 15 amino acids long. CDR1 and CDR2 from the germline V gene are SGHNT and YYREEE (reference sequence). The V end lost 1 base, the J end lost 2 bases, and 10 bases lay between the germline ends. The chain combines TRBV5-4 with TRBJ2-1, with D tentatively TRBD1 (5 bases). The clonotype was recovered from an adult in good health. The sample consisted of peripheral blood, taken on day 0 of AZD1222 vaccination. The CDR3 region is CASSLFDRPYNEQFF. CDR3 sequence (DNA): TGTGCCAGCAGCTTGTTCGACAGACCCTACAATGAGCAGTTCTTC. The full variable domain, its missing parts supplied by reference TRBV5-4 and TRBJ2-1, is ETGVTQSPTHLIKTRGQQVTLRCSSQSGHNTVSWYQQALGQGPQFIFQYYREEENGRGNFPPRFSGLQFPNYSSELNVNALELDDSALYLCASSLFDRPYNEQFFGPGTRLTVL.